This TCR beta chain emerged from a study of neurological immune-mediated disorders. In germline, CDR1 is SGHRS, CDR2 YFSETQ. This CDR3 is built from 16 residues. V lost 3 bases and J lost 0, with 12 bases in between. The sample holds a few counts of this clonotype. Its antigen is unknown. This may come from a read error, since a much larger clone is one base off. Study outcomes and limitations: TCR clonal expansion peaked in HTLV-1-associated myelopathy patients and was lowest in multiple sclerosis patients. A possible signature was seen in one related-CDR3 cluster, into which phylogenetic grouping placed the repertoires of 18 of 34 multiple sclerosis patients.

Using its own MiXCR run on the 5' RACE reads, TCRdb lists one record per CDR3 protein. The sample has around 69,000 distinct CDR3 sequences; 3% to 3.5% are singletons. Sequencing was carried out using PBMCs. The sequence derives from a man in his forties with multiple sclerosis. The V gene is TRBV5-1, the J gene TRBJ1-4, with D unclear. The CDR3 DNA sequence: TGCGCCAGCAGCTCGAAAGTAGATGCAACTAATGAAAAACTGTTTTTT. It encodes CASSSKVDATNEKLFF. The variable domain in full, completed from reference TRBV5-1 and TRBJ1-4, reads KAGVTQTPRYLIKTRGQQVTLSCSPISGHRSVSWYQQTPGQGLQFLFEYFSETQRNKGNFPGRFSGRQFSNSRSEMNVSTLELGDSALYLCASSSKVDATNEKLFFGSGTQLSVL.